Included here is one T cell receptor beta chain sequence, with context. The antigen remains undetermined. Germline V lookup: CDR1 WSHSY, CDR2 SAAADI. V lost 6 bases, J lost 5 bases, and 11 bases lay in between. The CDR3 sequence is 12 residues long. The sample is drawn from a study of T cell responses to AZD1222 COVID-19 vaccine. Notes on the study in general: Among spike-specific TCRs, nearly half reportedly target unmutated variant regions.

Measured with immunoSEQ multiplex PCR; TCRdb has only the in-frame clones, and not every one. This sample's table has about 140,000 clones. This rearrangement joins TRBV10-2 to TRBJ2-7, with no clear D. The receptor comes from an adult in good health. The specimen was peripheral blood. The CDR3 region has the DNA TGCGCCAGCAGCTCCCGGGCGCACGAGCAGTACTTC. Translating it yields CASSSRAHEQYF.